This entry describes one TCR beta chain. Its specificity is unknown. PCR primers comprised 60 Vbeta and 13 Jbeta primers. TCRdb's table, derived via immunoSEQ multiplex PCR, lists solely in-frame clones and lacks some. The table lists fewer than 200,000 clones, roughly 70% of them singletons. Germline V gives CDR1 SEHNR, CDR2 FQNEAQ (reference sequence). V gave up 1 base and J gave up 6 bases, with 10 bases separating them. This CDR3 comprises 13 residues. These data belong to a study of cytomegalovirus exposure and HLA in healthy donors. Study results and caveats: From TCR beta sequences, most subjects' HLA-A and HLA-B alleles were reportedly predicted accurately. Roughly even sequencing depth across donors was the assumption behind the presence/absence analyses. An analysis that was carried out later associated 15,000 to 20,000 TCR beta sequences with HLA alleles at 0.05 false discovery rate.

This clonotype originated in a man aged 35-49 years in good health and CMV-seropositive. Input material: PBMCs. The chain has TRBV7-9 and TRBJ2-7; no reliable D call. CDR3 bases: TGTGCCAGCAGCTTAGACGTAGTCCTCGAGCAGTACTTC. Translated: CASSLDVVLEQYF.